The clone carrying this T cell receptor (beta chain) has just one count. This entry comes from a study of blood T cell repertoires in COVID-19. On the study more broadly: Researchers got acute and convalescent COVID-19 samples from the United States, Italy and Spain.

Clones were sequenced by immunoSEQ multiplex PCR, and TCRdb holds only the in-frame ones, with some missing. The sample contains about 230,000 clones, about 91% of which appear only once. CDR1 MNHEY and CDR2 SVGEGT come from the germline V gene. The CDR3 extends over 14 amino acids. The ends lost 6 bases at V and 8 bases at J; junction bases unmatched: 5. The gene calls are TRBV6-2 or TRBV6-3 and TRBJ2-1, with 12 bases matching TRBD2. Sequenced material: PBMCs or T cells enriched from blood (not recorded which). This TCR derives from a woman aged 40 to 55 with acute COVID-19. CDR3 amino acids: CASSLAGGPYEQFF. The CDR3 nucleotides are TGTGCCAGCAGCCTAGCGGGGGGGCCTTATGAGCAGTTCTTC.